The 7 T cell receptor beta chains given below trace back to one sample, sequenced in a study of blood T cell repertoires in COVID-19. Assay: immunoSEQ multiplex PCR; the TCRdb copy retains only in-frame clones and omits some. The table records about 89,000 clones, around 72% of them present only once. The sequencing input was peripheral blood. All receptors derive from a woman older than 75 with acute or convalescent COVID-19.

This clone showed up just a few times. V usage is TRBV4-2 and J usage is TRBJ1-6; D is undetermined. Trimming cost V 0 bases and J 10 bases, with 16 bases left between them. CDR3 length equals 16 residues. Per germline, CDR1 LGHNA and CDR2 YNFKEQ. The DNA for the CDR3 is TGTGCCAGCAGCCAAGAAGAACACCTCAGGAACTCACCCCTCCACTTT. This sequence encodes CASSQEEHLRNSPLHF.

V gene TRBV2 combines with J gene TRBJ2-7; no firm D call. Germline V gives CDR1 SNHLY, CDR2 FYNNEI. Trimming took off 1 base at V and 8 bases at J, with 9 bases between the two ends. The CDR3 length is 12 residues. CDR3 protein: CASSEVFRKQYF. The CDR3 DNA follows: TGTGCCAGCAGTGAAGTGTTCAGAAAGCAGTACTTC.

The chain is built from TRBV4-2 and TRBJ1-6; 7 bases are shared with TRBD1. J lost 7 bases, V lost 0 bases, and 6 bases had no gene match. The CDR3 loop spans 16 amino acids. CDR1 is LGHNA, CDR2 YNFKEQ, per germline. CDR3 DNA sequence: TGTGCCAGCAGCCAAGATCCAGGGGACAGAAATTCACCCCTCCACTTT. As protein: CASSQDPGDRNSPLHF.

The chain is built from TRBV7-8 and TRBJ1-6; 7 positions match TRBD1. V trimming: 0 bases; J trimming: 2 bases; junction bases outside the gene matches: 4. Germline assignment: CDR1 SGHVS and CDR2 FQNEAQ. CDR3 length equals 17 residues. DNA of the CDR3: TGTGCCAGCAGCTTAGCGATTGGACAGGCCTATAATTCACCCCTCCACTTT. Its translation: CASSLAIGQAYNSPLHF.

The chain couples TRBV7-9 to TRBJ1-3, with D hard to call. Trimming took off 2 bases at V and 0 bases at J, with 11 bases between the two ends. CDR1 is SEHNR, CDR2 FQNEAQ, per germline (reference sequence). CDR3 length equals 16 residues. In DNA form, the CDR3 reads TGTGCCAGCAGCTTAACCGGGGTGAGCTCTGGAAACACCATATATTTT. It yields the protein CASSLTGVSSGNTIYF.

The chain uses TRBV5-4 and TRBJ1-6; D is unresolved. The V gene's germline CDR1 is SGHNT and CDR2 YYREEE (reference sequence). The V gene lost 4 bases and the J gene lost 7 bases, with 15 bases spanning the gap. The CDR3 is 15 residues long. CDR3 sequence reads: CASSTTGSSNSPLHF. CDR3 DNA: TGTGCCAGCAGCACTACCGGGTCCTCAAATTCACCCCTCCACTTT.

This clone was seen a handful of times. The genes are TRBV11-2 and TRBJ1-1; D not certain. Germline V gives CDR1 SGHAT, CDR2 FQNNGV. The CDR3 runs 14 residues. V was trimmed by 2 bases and J by 4 bases, leaving 11 bases between them. The CDR3 sequence: CASSLYEGSTEAFF. Written as DNA, the CDR3 is TGTGCCAGCAGCTTATATGAGGGTAGCACTGAAGCTTTCTTT. The variable domain in full, with the rest retrieved from reference TRBV11-2 and TRBJ1-1, is EAGVAQSPRYKIIEKRQSVAFWCNPISGHATLYWYQQILGQGPKLLIQFQNNGVVDDSQLPKDRFSAERLKGVDSTLKIQPAKLEDSAVYLCASSLYEGSTEAFFGQGTRLTVV.